Below are 9 T cell receptor beta chains sequenced from a single sample in a study of cytomegalovirus exposure and HLA in healthy donors. Sequencing was performed with immunoSEQ multiplex PCR; in TCRdb, only in-frame clones are kept and a portion is missing. Of some 200,000 clones listed, around 90% are singletons. Sequencing used PBMCs. The receptors here all came from a woman between 18 and 29 years old in good health and CMV-seronegative.

The chain uses TRBV9 and TRBJ2-3; 7 bases agree with TRBD2. Trimming removed 0 bases from V and 2 bases from J; junction bases left unmatched: 9. CDR3 length: 17 residues. The germline V gene has CDR1 SGDLS and CDR2 YYNGEE. This chain's CDR3 is CASSVVGGGSITDTQYF. CDR3 bases: TGTGCCAGCAGCGTAGTGGGTGGCGGGAGTATCACAGATACGCAGTATTTT. The full variable domain, completed using reference TRBV9 and TRBJ2-3, is DSGVTQTPKHLITATGQRVTLRCSPRSGDLSVYWYQQSLDQGLQFLIQYYNGEERAKGNILERFSAQQFPDLHSELNLSSLELGDSALYFCASSVVGGGSITDTQYFGPGTRLTVL.

The chain uses TRBV6-6 and TRBJ2-3; 9 bases align to TRBD2. This CDR3 region has 15 residues. V lost 4 bases and J lost 2; bases outside the gene matches: 4. Germline V CDR1 and CDR2: MNHNY, SVGAGI (reference sequence). CDR3 amino acids: CASSLSGGLTDTQYF. CDR3 in DNA: TGTGCCAGCAGTTTAAGCGGGGGGCTCACAGATACGCAGTATTTT.

This chain uses TRBV10-3 with TRBJ2-4; TRBD2 is a possible D gene (6 bases). Germline CDR1 ENHRY, CDR2 SYGVKD. The CDR3 contains 15 residues. Trimming took 2 bases from V and 6 from J, leaving 14 bases between them. The CDR3 sequence: CAISEGWGGGNIQYF. CDR3 nucleotide sequence: TGTGCCATCAGTGAGGGGTGGGGAGGCGGAAACATTCAGTACTTC.

The CDR3 DNA reads TGTGCCAGTGGACTAGCGGGAGCGGAGACCCAGTACTTC. Translated, it gives CASGLAGAETQYF. V usage is TRBV11-2 and J usage is TRBJ2-5, with 13 nucleotides matching TRBD2. The V gene's germline CDR1 is SGHAT and CDR2 FQNNGV. Germline trimming cut 9 bases from V and 5 bases from J; bases unmatched to any gene: 3. The CDR3 is made up of 13 amino acids.

V and J are TRBV6-5 and TRBJ2-7, with 7 bases identical to TRBD2. The CDR3 consists of 14 residues. The germline V gene has CDR1 MNHEY and CDR2 SVGAGI. With V trimmed by 7 bases and J by 3 bases, 9 bases remained unmatched. The CDR3 reads CASTPPGTNYEQYF. The CDR3 DNA reads as TGTGCCAGCACCCCCCCCGGGACTAACTACGAGCAGTACTTC.

The chain carries TRBV5-1 and TRBJ2-7; no firm D call. Trimming pared 0 bases from V and 7 bases from J, leaving 14 bases between. CDR1 SGHRS and CDR2 YFSETQ come from the germline V gene. This CDR3 has 14 amino acids. The CDR3 spells CASSLESPPREQYF. As DNA, the CDR3 is TGCGCCAGCAGCTTGGAATCCCCCCCGCGGGAGCAGTACTTC. The full variable domain, with the rest looked up from reference TRBV5-1 and TRBJ2-7, is KAGVTQTPRYLIKTRGQQVTLSCSPISGHRSVSWYQQTPGQGLQFLFEYFSETQRNKGNFPGRFSGRQFSNSRSEMNVSTLELGDSALYLCASSLESPPREQYFGPGTRLTVT.

This clone turned up a few times. The chain uses TRBV6-5 and TRBJ1-2, with D uncertain. CDR1 is MNHEY and CDR2 is SVGAGI in the germline V gene. The CDR3 contains 10 residues. The V end lost 11 bases, the J end lost 5 bases, and 9 bases lay between the germline ends. CDR3: CAGLGYGYTF. CDR3 DNA sequence: TGTGCCGGACTGGGGTATGGCTACACCTTC.

The chain couples TRBV7-9 to TRBJ2-7, with D uncertain. The CDR3 is made up of 14 amino acids. Deletions cut 0 bases from V and 3 bases from J, with 9 bases between. Per germline, CDR1 SEHNR and CDR2 FQNEAQ (reference sequence). The CDR3 loop reads CASSLARHRYEQYF. The CDR3 DNA reads as TGTGCCAGCAGCTTAGCGAGGCACCGCTACGAGCAGTACTTC.

The chain recombines TRBV4-1 with TRBJ1-2, with TRBD1 identical over 8 bases. Germline V CDR1 and CDR2: MGHRA, YSYEKL. V dropped 1 base and J dropped 6; count of bases not matched to a gene: 7. The CDR3 runs 15 residues. In DNA, the CDR3 is TGCGCCAGCAGCCAAGTGGCGGGACAGGTAAATGGCTACACCTTC. Translation gives CASSQVAGQVNGYTF.